This T cell receptor beta chain was observed in a study of control samples from healthy donors and cancer patients. The ends were cut back, 3 bases at V and 4 bases at J, with 10 bases in the middle. The germline gives CDR1 KGHSH, CDR2 LQKENI. The CDR3 totals 13 residues. Sequencing was performed with immunoSEQ multiplex PCR; in TCRdb, only in-frame clones are kept and a portion is missing. This table has over 150,000 clones, around 94% appearing once. Sequenced sample: blood. This TCR was sampled from a woman under 30 in good health. This sequence joins TRBV18 and TRBJ2-7; D is uncertain. The CDR3 DNA is TGTGCCAGCTCACCCCCCCGGGTGTACGAGCAGTACTTC. Residues: CASSPPRVYEQYF.